The 18 T cell receptor beta chains below were found in one sample sequenced in a study of cytomegalovirus exposure and HLA in healthy donors. PCR involved 60 Vbeta and 13 Jbeta primers. The repertoire was sequenced with immunoSEQ multiplex PCR; TCRdb's copy has only in-frame clones and lacks some. This table has 250,000 to 300,000 clones, 70% to 90% appearing once. The sample was PBMCs. These receptors were collected from a woman in her thirties or forties in good health and CMV-seropositive.

The chain is built from TRBV27 and TRBJ2-7, with D possibly matching TRBD1 (5 bases). Trimming shortened V by 3 bases and J by 5 bases, and 11 bases separated the two germline ends. The length of the CDR3 is 13 residues. Germline CDR1 MNHEY, CDR2 SMNVEV (reference sequence). The CDR3 protein is CASSFDSLDEQYF. CDR3 bases: TGTGCCAGCAGTTTCGACAGCTTAGACGAGCAGTACTTC.

The genes are TRBV18 and TRBJ1-3, with TRBD1 matching 7 bases. The CDR3 length is 17 residues. The J segment lost 1 base and the V segment lost 4 bases, leaving 10 bases of the junction unmatched. Looked up from germline, CDR1 is KGHSH and CDR2 is LQKENI. The CDR3 spells CASSRDSPHTSGNTIYF. In nucleotides, the CDR3 is TGTGCCAGCTCACGGGACAGCCCTCATACTTCTGGAAACACCATATATTTT.

The chain employs TRBV7-2 and TRBJ2-7; 10 bases agree with TRBD1. CDR1 and CDR2 from the germline V gene are SGHTA and FQGNSA. The length of the CDR3 is 14 residues. Trimming at V came to 5 bases and at J to 3 bases, leaving 4 bases not matched to a gene. This CDR3 reads CASSSGTGVYEQYF. The CDR3 DNA reads TGTGCCAGCAGCAGCGGGACAGGGGTCTACGAGCAGTACTTC.

The CDR3 DNA sequence: TGTGCCAGCAGTGGGGCTAGCGTCATTCAGTACTTC. This encodes CASSGASVIQYF. The gene calls are TRBV6-1 and TRBJ2-4; D may be TRBD2 (6 bases). Trimming removed 4 bases from V and 9 bases from J, with 10 bases in between. The germline V gene has CDR1 MNHNS and CDR2 SASEGT. This CDR3 has 12 amino acids.

The genes are TRBV5-1 and TRBJ2-7; 7 nucleotides agree with TRBD1. Germline values: CDR1 SGHRS, CDR2 YFSETQ. Trimming cost V 2 bases and J 7 bases; bases outside gene matches: 9. This CDR3 is built from 14 residues. CDR3 DNA sequence: TGCGCCAGCAGCTTTGGGCAGGGGGTGAGTGAGCAGTACTTC. Protein: CASSFGQGVSEQYF.

On this clone: One end of the junction varies from germline; a read error may be responsible. The CDR3 region is CSEGSSRIF. CDR3 DNA sequence: TGCAGTGAGGGCTCTAGCCGGATCTTT. The J gene is TRBJ1-1, the V gene TRBV20-1, with D unclear. The germline V gene encodes CDR1 DFQATT and CDR2 SNEGSKA (reference sequence). The CDR3 consists of 9 residues.

This clone was found once. The chain combines TRBV15 with TRBJ2-1, with 13 bases that match TRBD2. The trim removed 5 bases at V and 10 bases at J, leaving 5 bases unmatched. This CDR3 has 14 amino acids. Germline V lookup: CDR1 LNHNV, CDR2 YYDKDF (reference sequence). DNA for the CDR3: TGTGCCACCAGCGACCGGGGACTAGCGGGGGAGCAGTTCTTC. Protein sequence: CATSDRGLAGEQFF.

The chain uses TRBV4-2 and TRBJ2-1; the match to TRBD2 covers 9 bases. V lost 4 bases, J lost 6 bases, and 13 bases stayed unmatched. The CDR3 sequence is 17 residues long. CDR1 and CDR2 (germline): LGHNA, YNFKEQ. The CDR3 nucleotides are TGTGCCAGCAGCCCCTTCTCGCTCGGCGGGAGGGCCAATGAGCAGTTCTTC. Amino acids: CASSPFSLGGRANEQFF.

CDR3 residues: CATSRDLAGESTDTQYF. In DNA, the CDR3 is TGTGCCACCAGCAGAGATCTAGCGGGAGAAAGCACAGATACGCAGTATTTT. The chain employs TRBV15 and TRBJ2-3; 10 bases are a match to TRBD2. The V gene end was trimmed by 0 bases and the J gene end by 0 bases; junction bases not matched to a gene: 3. Germline values: CDR1 LNHNV, CDR2 YYDKDF (reference sequence). The CDR3 is 17 residues long.

The chain links TRBV14 to TRBJ1-2, with 9 bases lining up with TRBD1. The ends lost 2 bases at V and 7 bases at J; junction bases unmatched: 2. This CDR3 is built from 13 residues. CDR1 and CDR2 from the germline V gene are SGHDN and FVKESK. DNA of the CDR3: TGTGCCAGCAGCCAATGGGACAGGGCTGGCTACACCTTC. The encoded protein is CASSQWDRAGYTF.

About this clone itself: One junction end does not reproduce the germline sequence, and a read error may be involved. The chain is built from TRBV7-9 and TRBJ2-7; D gene uncertain. Germline CDR1 reads SEHNR; CDR2 reads FQNEAQ (reference sequence). This CDR3 spans 16 amino acids. CDR3 coding DNA: TGTTCCAGCAGCTTAAATGCGCTTGAGCACTCCTACGAGCAGTACTTC. Translating it yields CSSSLNALEHSYEQYF.

V and J are TRBV29-1 and TRBJ2-1; no clear D gene. Germline CDR1 SQVTM, CDR2 ANQGSEA. Trimming pared 7 bases from V and 4 bases from J, leaving 14 bases between. The CDR3 runs 13 residues. CDR3 nucleotide sequence: TGCAGCGCGAAGACTTCTAAATACAATGAGCAGTTCTTC. Residues: CSAKTSKYNEQFF.

This chain links TRBV15 with TRBJ2-1; TRBD2 aligns across 11 bases. V was pared by 0 bases and J by 7 bases, with 11 bases of the junction left unmatched. There are 18 residues in the CDR3. Germline CDR1 is LNHNV and CDR2 is YYDKDF (reference sequence). CDR3 protein: CATSRDPTASGRYNEQFF. In nucleotides, the CDR3 is TGTGCCACCAGCAGAGATCCGACGGCTAGCGGGAGGTATAATGAGCAGTTCTTC.

The V call is TRBV6-1, the J call TRBJ1-2, with D perhaps matching TRBD1 (6 bases). Germline-derived CDR1 and CDR2 are MNHNS and SASEGT. The CDR3 sequence is 14 residues long. V gave up 1 base and J gave up 4 bases, with 10 bases separating them. The CDR3 nucleotides are TGTGCCAGCAGTGAAGGGGCCAGGGGCTATGGCTACACCTTC. This translates into CASSEGARGYGYTF.

This chain links TRBV27 with TRBJ1-5, with 9 bases fitting TRBD1. This CDR3 is 19 amino acids long. V lost 5 bases to trimming and J lost 1 base; unmatched junction nucleotides: 15. The germline CDR1 and CDR2 sequences are MNHEY and SMNVEV (reference sequence). This CDR3 reads CASSRKSGQGLLSNQPQHF. The CDR3 DNA reads TGTGCCAGCAGTCGCAAATCGGGACAGGGACTTTTGAGCAATCAGCCCCAGCATTTT.

The chain combines TRBV7-2 with TRBJ1-3, with a weak D call TRBD1 (5 bases). The CDR3 totals 16 residues. Germline CDR1 reads SGHTA; CDR2 reads FQGNSA. V was shortened by 5 bases and J by 1 base, with 15 bases between the two germline ends. The CDR3 loop is CASSPDWGASGNTIYF. CDR3 sequence (DNA): TGTGCCAGCAGCCCCGACTGGGGCGCGTCTGGAAACACCATATATTTT.

The genes are TRBV29-1 and TRBJ1-2; D is perhaps TRBD1 (6 bases). CDR3 size: 14 residues. Trimming stripped 6 bases from V and 0 bases from J, with 14 bases between. Germline V lookup: CDR1 SQVTM, CDR2 ANQGSEA. Here the CDR3 DNA reads TGCAGCGTACGGAGGGGGAGGGCTAACTATGGCTACACCTTC. This gives the protein CSVRRGRANYGYTF.

The chain is built from TRBV27 and TRBJ2-7; D gene ambiguous. V was pared by 3 bases and J by 6 bases, with 9 bases between. This CDR3 is built from 12 residues. Germline assignment: CDR1 MNHEY and CDR2 SMNVEV (reference sequence). This CDR3 reads CASSFNRGEQYF. The CDR3 DNA follows: TGTGCCAGCAGTTTTAATAGAGGCGAGCAGTACTTC.